The clone carrying this T cell receptor (beta chain) was found many times. Amplification yielded TCR beta CDR3 regions, with RNA transcripts as the source. TCR CDR3 regions were first amplified by RT-PCR with HTBI primers. TCRdb re-analysed the multiplex PCR reads in MiXCR, keeping a single row per CDR3 protein. The table has 530,000 or so distinct CDR3 sequences, 17% seen once; the top ten hold 17%. The sample originates from a study of T cells in Graves' hyperthyroidism and ophthalmopathy. The V gene lost 1 base and the J gene lost 8 bases, with 21 bases spanning the gap. CDR1 is SEHNR, CDR2 FQNEAQ, per germline (reference sequence). This CDR3 has 17 residues. Each diagnosis drew on symptoms, thyroxine, TRAb, thyroid ultrasound and orbital computed tomography findings. The PBMCs had their origin in around 9.1 ml of fresh peripheral blood.

This rearrangement joins TRBV7-9 to TRBJ2-1; D not resolved. The sequenced sample was blood. The TCR was taken from a woman aged 18 to 35 with Graves' ophthalmopathy. The CDR3 DNA is TGTGCCAGCAGCTTAGGCCGGGTGGGCCTACACTGGGATGAGCAGTTCTTC. Its translation is CASSLGRVGLHWDEQFF.